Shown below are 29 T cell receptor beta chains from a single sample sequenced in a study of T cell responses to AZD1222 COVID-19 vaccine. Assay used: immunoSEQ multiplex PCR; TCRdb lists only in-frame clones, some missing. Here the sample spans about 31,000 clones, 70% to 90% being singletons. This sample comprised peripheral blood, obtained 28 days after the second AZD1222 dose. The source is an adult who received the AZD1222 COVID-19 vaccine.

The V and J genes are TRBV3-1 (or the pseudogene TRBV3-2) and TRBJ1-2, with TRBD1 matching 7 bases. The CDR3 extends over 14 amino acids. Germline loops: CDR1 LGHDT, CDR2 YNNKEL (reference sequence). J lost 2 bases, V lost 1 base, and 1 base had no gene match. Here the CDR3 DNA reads TGTGCCAGCAGCCAAGCACAGGGGAACTATGGCTACACCTTC. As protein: CASSQAQGNYGYTF.

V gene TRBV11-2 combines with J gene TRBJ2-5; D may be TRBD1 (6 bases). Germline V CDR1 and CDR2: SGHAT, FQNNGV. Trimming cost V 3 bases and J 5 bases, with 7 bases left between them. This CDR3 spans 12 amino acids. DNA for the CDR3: TGTGCCAGCAGCTTTGACAGGGAGACCCAGTACTTC. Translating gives CASSFDRETQYF.

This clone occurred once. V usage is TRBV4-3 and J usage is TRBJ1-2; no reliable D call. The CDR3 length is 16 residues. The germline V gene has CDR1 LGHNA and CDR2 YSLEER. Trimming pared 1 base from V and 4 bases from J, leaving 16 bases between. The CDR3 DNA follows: TGCGCCAGCAGCCAAGTAGGAGATCGGTCTTCCTATGGCTACACCTTC. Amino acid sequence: CASSQVGDRSSYGYTF.

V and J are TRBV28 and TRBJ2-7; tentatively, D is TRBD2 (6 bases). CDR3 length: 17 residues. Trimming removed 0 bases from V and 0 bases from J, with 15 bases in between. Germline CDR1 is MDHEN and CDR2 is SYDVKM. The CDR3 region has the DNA TGTGCCAGCAGTTTATGGGCCGGGACTGCGGCCTCCTACGAGCAGTACTTC. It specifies CASSLWAGTAASYEQYF.

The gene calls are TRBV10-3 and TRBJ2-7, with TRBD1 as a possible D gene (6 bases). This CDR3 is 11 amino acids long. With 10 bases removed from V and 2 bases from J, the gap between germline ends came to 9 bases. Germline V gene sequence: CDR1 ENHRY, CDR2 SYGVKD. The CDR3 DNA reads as TGTGCCAGCCGGACAGCCTACGAGCAGTACTTC. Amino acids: CASRTAYEQYF.

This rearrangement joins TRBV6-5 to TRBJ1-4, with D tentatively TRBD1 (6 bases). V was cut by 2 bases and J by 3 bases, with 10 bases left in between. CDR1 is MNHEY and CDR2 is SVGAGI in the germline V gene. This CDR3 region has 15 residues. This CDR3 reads CASSYVAGANEKLFF. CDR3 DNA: TGTGCCAGCAGTTACGTGGCAGGGGCTAATGAAAAACTGTTTTTT.

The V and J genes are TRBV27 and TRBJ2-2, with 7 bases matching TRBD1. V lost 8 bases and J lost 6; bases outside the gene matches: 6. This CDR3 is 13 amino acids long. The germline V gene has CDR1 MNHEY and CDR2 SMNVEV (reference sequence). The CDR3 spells CASFRQGSGELFF. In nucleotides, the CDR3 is TGTGCCAGCTTCCGACAGGGCTCCGGGGAGCTGTTTTTT.

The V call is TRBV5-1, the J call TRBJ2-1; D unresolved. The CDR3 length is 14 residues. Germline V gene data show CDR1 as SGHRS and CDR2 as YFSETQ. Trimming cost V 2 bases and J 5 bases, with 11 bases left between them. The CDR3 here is CASSLKSADNEQFF. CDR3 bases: TGCGCCAGCAGCTTAAAGAGCGCCGACAATGAGCAGTTCTTC.

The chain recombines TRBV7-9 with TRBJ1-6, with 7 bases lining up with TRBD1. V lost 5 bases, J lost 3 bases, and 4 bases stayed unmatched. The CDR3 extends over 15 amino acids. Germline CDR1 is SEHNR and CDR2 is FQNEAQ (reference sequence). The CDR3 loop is CASSGGTVYNSPLHF. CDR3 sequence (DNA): TGTGCCAGCAGCGGAGGGACAGTCTATAATTCACCCCTCCACTTT. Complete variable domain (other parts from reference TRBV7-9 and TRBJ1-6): DTGVSQNPRHKITKRGQNVTFRCDPISEHNRLYWYRQTLGQGPEFLTYFQNEAQLEKSRLLSDRFSAERPKGSFSTLEIQRTEQGDSAMYLCASSGGTVYNSPLHFGNGTRLTVT.

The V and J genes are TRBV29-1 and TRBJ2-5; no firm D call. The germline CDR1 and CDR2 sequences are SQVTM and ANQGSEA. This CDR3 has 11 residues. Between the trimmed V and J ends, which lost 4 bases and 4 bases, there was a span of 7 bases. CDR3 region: CSVVVGETQYF. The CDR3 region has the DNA TGCAGCGTTGTGGTGGGAGAGACCCAGTACTTC.

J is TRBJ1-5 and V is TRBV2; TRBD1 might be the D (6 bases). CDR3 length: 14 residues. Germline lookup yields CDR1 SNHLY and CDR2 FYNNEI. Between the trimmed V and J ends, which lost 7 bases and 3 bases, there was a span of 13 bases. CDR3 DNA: TGTGCCAGCACCCTGGGGGCGAACAATCAGCCCCAGCATTTT. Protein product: CASTLGANNQPQHF.

The CDR3 protein is CASSRTGDTEAFF. The CDR3 DNA is TGTGCCAGTAGTAGGACAGGGGACACTGAAGCTTTCTTT. The chain links TRBV19 to TRBJ1-1; 9 nucleotides agree with TRBD1. Trimming removed 4 bases from V and 3 bases from J; junction bases left unmatched: 0. The CDR3 has 13 amino acids. Germline V gene lookup returns CDR1 LNHDA and CDR2 SQIVND (reference sequence).

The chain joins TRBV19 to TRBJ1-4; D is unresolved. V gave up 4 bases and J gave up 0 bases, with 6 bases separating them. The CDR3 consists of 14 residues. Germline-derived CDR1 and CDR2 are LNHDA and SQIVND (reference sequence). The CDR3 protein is CASSTLATNEKLFF. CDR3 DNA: TGTGCCAGTAGTACTCTTGCAACTAATGAAAAACTGTTTTTT.

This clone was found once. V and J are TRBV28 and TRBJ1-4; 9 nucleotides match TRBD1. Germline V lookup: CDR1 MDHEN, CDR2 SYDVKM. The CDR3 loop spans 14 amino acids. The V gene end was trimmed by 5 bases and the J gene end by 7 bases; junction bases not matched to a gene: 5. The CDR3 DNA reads TGTGCCAGCAGTACGGGACAGGGACCTGAAAAACTGTTTTTT. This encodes CASSTGQGPEKLFF.

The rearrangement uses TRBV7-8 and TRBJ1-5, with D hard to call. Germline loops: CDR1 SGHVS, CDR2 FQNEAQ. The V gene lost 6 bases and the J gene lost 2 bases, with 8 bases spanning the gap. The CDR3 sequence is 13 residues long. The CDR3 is CASREGGNQPQHF. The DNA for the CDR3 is TGTGCCAGCAGGGAGGGAGGCAATCAGCCCCAGCATTTT. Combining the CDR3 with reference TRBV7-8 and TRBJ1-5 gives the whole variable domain GAGVSQSPRYKVAKRGQDVALRCDPISGHVSLFWYQQALGQGPEFLTYFQNEAQLDKSGLPSDRFFAERPEGSVSTLKIQRTQQEDSAVYLCASREGGNQPQHFGDGTRLSIL.

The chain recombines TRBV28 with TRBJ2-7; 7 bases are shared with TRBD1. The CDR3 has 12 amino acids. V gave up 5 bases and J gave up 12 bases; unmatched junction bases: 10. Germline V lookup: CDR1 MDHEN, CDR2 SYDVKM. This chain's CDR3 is CASSPMTGLWYF. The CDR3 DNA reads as TGTGCCAGCAGTCCAATGACAGGGCTTTGGTACTTC.

CDR3 sequence (DNA): TGTGCCAGCAGACCGGGACAGCTCGTTGGCTACACCTTC. Encoded protein: CASRPGQLVGYTF. The chain uses TRBV2 and TRBJ1-2, with 7 bases identical to TRBD1. The ends lost 6 bases at V and 7 bases at J; junction bases unmatched: 8. From germline, CDR1 is SNHLY and CDR2 FYNNEI. This CDR3 is built from 13 residues.

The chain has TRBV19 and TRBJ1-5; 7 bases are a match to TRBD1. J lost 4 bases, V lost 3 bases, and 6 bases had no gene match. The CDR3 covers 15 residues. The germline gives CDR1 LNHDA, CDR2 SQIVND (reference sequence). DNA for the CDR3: TGTGCCAGTAGTATTGAGGGGGCCTGGAATCAGCCCCAGCATTTT. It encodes CASSIEGAWNQPQHF.

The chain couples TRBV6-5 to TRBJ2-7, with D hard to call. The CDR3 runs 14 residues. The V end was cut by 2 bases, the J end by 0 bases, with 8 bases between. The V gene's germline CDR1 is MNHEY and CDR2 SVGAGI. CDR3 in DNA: TGTGCCAGCAGTTACAGCAGGAGCTCCTACGAGCAGTACTTC. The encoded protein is CASSYSRSSYEQYF.

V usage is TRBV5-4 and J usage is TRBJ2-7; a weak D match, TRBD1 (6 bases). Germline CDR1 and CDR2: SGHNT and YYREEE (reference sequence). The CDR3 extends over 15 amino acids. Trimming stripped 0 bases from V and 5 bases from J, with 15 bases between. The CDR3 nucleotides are TGTGCCAGCAGCTTGGATCAGGGGTCTGGCAACGAGCAGTACTTC. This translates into CASSLDQGSGNEQYF.

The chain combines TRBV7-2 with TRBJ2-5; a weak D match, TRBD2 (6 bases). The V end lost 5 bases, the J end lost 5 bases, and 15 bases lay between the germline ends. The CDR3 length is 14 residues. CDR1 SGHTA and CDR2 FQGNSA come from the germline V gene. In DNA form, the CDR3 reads TGTGCCAGCAGCCCCCCCGGGGGTCGGGAGACCCAGTACTTC. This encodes CASSPPGGRETQYF.

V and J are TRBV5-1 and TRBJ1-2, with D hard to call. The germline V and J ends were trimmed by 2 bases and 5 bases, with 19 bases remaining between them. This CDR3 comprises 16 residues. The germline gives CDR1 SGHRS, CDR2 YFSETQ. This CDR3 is CASSLSGTLEGYGYTF. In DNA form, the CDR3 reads TGCGCCAGCAGCTTAAGTGGTACCCTAGAGGGATATGGCTACACCTTC.

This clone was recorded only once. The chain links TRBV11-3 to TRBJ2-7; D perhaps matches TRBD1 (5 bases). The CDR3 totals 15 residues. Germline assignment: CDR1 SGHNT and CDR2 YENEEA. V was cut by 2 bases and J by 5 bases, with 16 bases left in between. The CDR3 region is CASSLSGAGSHEQYF. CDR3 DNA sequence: TGTGCCAGCAGCTTATCTGGGGCCGGATCCCACGAGCAGTACTTC.

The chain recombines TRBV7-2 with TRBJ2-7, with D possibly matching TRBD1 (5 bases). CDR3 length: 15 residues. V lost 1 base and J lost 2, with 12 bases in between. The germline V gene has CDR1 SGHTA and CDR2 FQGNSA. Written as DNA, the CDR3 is TGTGCCAGCAGCTTAGACAGGTCAGTTCCCTACGAGCAGTACTTC. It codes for CASSLDRSVPYEQYF.

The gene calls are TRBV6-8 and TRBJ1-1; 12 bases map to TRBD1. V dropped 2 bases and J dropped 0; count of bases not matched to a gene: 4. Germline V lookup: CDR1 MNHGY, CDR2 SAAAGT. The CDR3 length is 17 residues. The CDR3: CASSYTGTGGLNTEAFF. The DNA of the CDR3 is TGTGCCAGCAGTTACACGGGGACAGGGGGCTTGAACACTGAAGCTTTCTTT.

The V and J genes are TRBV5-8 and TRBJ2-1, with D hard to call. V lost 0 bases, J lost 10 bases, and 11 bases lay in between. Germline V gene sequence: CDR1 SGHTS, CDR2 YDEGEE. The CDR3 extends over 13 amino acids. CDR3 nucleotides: TGTGCCAGCAGCTTGGTATGGGGTAACGAGCAGTTCTTC. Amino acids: CASSLVWGNEQFF. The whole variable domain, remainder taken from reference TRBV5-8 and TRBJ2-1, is EAGVTQSPTHLIKTRGQQATLRCSPISGHTSVYWYQQALGLGLQFLLWYDEGEERNRGNFPPRFSGRQFPNYSSELNVNALELEDSALYLCASSLVWGNEQFFGPGTRLTVL.

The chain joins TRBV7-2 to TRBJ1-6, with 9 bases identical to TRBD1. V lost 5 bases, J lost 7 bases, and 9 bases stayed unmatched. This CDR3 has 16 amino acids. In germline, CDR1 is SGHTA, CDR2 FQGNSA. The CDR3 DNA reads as TGTGCCAGCAGCCCGGGACAGGGTTTTCAAAATTCACCCCTCCACTTT. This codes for CASSPGQGFQNSPLHF.

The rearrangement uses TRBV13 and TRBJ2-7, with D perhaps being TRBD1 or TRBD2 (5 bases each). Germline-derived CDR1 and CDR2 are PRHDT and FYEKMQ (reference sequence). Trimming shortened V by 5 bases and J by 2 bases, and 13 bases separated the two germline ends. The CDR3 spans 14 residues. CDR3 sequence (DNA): TGTGCCAGCAGCCTCCGGGACCTAACCTACGAGCAGTACTTC. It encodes CASSLRDLTYEQYF.

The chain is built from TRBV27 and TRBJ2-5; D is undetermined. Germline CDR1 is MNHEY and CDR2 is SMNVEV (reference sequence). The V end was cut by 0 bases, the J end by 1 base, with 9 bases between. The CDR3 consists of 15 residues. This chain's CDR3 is CASSLSYNGQETQYF. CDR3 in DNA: TGTGCCAGCAGTTTATCGTATAACGGCCAAGAGACCCAGTACTTC.